This TCR beta chain came from a study of T cells in Graves' hyperthyroidism and ophthalmopathy. Study findings and constraints: Ophthalmopathy was model-predicted a median around 6.7 months pre-onset.

Concerning this clonotype itself: The target antigen is unknown.

Diagnoses were established using clinical symptoms, serum thyroxine and TRAb, thyroid ultrasound and orbital computed tomography. Around 9.8 ml fresh peripheral blood yielded the PBMCs. Germline values: CDR1 MDHEN, CDR2 SYDVKM. The CDR3 covers 13 residues. Trimming took 8 bases from V and 2 from J; bases not matched to a gene: 5. RNA transcripts provided the source from which TCR beta CDR3 regions were amplified. RT-PCR in the first round (using the HTBI primer set) targeted the TCR CDR3. Via MiXCR, TCRdb re-called the multiplex PCR reads, giving one row per CDR3 protein. The table has roughly 110,000 distinct CDR3 sequences, approximately 16% seen once.

The chain is built from TRBV28 and TRBJ2-7; 8 nucleotides align to TRBD1. This clonotype was obtained from a woman aged 50 to 60 with Graves' hyperthyroidism. Input material: blood. CDR3 in DNA: TGTGCCAGCGGATTACAGGGGGCCTACGAGCAGTACTTC. Translation gives CASGLQGAYEQYF.